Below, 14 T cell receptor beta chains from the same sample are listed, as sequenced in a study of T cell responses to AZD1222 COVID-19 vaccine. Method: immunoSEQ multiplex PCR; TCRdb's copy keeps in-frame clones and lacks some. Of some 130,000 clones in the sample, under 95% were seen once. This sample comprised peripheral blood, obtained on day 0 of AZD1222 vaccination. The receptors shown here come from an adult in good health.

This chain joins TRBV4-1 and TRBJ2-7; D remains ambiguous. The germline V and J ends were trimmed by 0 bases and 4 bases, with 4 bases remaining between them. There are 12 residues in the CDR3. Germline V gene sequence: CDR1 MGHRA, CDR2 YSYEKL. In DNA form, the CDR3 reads TGCGCCAGCAGCCAAGATTTGTACGAGCAGTACTTC. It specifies CASSQDLYEQYF.

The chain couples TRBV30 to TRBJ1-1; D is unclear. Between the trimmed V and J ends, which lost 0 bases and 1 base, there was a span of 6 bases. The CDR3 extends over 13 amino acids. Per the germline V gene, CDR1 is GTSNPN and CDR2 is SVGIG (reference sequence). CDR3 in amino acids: CAWSVGSNTEAFF. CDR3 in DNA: TGTGCCTGGAGTGTGGGCTCGAACACTGAAGCTTTCTTT.

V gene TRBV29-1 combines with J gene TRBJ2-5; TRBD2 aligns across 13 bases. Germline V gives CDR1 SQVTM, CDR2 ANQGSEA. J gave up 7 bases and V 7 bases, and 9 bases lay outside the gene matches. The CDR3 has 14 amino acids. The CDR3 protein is CSAGTSGTGGTQYF. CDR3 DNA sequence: TGCAGCGCCGGGACTAGCGGGACGGGAGGGACCCAGTACTTC.

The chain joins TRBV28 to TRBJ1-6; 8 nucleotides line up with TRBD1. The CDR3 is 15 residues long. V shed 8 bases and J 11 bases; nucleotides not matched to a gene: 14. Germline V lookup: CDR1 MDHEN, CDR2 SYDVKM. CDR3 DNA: TGTGCCAGCCTCCCGTCCCAGGGGGCAAGGACACCCCTCCACTTT. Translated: CASLPSQGARTPLHF. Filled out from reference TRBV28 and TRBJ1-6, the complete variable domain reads DVKVTQSSRYLVKRTGEKVFLECVQDMDHENMFWYRQDPGLGLRLIYFSYDVKMKEKGDIPEGYSVSREKKERFSLILESASTNQTSMYLCASLPSQGARTPLHFGNGTRLTVT.

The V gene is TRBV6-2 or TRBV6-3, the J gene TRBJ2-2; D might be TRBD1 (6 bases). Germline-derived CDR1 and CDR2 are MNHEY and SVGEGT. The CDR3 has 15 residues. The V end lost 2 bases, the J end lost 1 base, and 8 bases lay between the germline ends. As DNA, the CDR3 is TGTGCCAGCAGTTACGTACAGGGGAACACCGGGGAGCTGTTTTTT. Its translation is CASSYVQGNTGELFF.

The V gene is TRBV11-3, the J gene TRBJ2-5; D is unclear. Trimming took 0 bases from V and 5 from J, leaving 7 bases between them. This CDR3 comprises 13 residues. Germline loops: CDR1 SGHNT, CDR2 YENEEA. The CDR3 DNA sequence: TGTGCCAGCAGCTTAGATCAGGCGGAGACCCAGTACTTC. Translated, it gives CASSLDQAETQYF.

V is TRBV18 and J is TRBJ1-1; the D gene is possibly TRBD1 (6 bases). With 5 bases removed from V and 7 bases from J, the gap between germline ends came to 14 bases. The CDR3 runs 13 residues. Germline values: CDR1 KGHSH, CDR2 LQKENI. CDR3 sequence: CASSSLRTVEAFF. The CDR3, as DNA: TGTGCCAGCTCATCACTCCGGACAGTTGAAGCTTTCTTT.

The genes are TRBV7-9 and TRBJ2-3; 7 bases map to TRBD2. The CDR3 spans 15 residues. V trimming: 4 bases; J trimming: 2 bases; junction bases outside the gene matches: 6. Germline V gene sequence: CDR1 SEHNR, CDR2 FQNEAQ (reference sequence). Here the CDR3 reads CASSSAGRDTDTQYF. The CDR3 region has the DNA TGTGCCAGCAGCTCGGCAGGGAGGGACACAGATACGCAGTATTTT.

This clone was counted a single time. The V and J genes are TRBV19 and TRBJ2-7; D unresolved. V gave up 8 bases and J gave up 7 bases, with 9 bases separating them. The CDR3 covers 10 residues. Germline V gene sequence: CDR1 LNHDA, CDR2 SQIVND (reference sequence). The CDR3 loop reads CASGSKEQYF. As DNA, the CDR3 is TGTGCCAGTGGGTCAAAGGAGCAGTACTTC. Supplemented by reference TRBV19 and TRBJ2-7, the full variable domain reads DGGITQSPKYLFRKEGQNVTLSCEQNLNHDAMYWYRQDPGQGLRLIYYSQIVNDFQKGDIAEGYSVSREKKESFPLTVTSAQKNPTAFYLCASGSKEQYFGPGTRLTVT.

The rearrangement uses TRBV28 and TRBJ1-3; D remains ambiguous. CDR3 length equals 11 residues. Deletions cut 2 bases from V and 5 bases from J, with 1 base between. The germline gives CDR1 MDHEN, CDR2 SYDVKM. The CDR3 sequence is CASSLRNTIYF. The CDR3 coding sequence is TGTGCCAGCAGTTTACGAAACACCATATATTTT.

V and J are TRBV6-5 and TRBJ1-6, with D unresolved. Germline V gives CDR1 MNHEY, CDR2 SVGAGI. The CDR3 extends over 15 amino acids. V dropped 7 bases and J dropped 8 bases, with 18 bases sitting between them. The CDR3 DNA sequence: TGTGCCAGCACCCCATCGACGGTAATTGATTCACCCCTCCACTTT. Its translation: CASTPSTVIDSPLHF.

CDR3 sequence (DNA): TGCAGCGTTGAAGCTGCCAGACCCTTGAACACTGAAGCTTTCTTT. Encoded protein: CSVEAARPLNTEAFF. The chain combines TRBV29-1 with TRBJ1-1; D is ambiguous. Trimming shortened V by 1 base and J by 0 bases, and 12 bases separated the two germline ends. The CDR3 sequence is 15 residues long. From germline, CDR1 is SQVTM and CDR2 ANQGSEA.

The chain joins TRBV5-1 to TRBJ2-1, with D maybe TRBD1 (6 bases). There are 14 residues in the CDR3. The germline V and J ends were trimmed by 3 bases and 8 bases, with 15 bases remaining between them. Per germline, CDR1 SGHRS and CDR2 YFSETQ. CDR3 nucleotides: TGCGCCAGCAGCTGGTCCCCACAGGGTTATGAGCAGTTCTTC. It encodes CASSWSPQGYEQFF.

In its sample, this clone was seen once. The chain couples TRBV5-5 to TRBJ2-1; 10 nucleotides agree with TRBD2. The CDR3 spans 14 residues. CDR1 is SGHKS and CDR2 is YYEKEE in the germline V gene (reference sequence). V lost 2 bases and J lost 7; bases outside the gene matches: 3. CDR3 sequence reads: CASSFSGRRNEQFF. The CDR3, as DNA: TGTGCCAGCAGCTTTAGCGGGAGGAGGAATGAGCAGTTCTTC.